This TCR beta chain originates from a study of beta chain features in type 1 diabetes. Looking at the study overall: Age and gender were similar between patients and healthy donors, as were cell yields. Examination covered fewer than 110 million sorted cells spanning all samples.

Reverse transcribing all isolated RNA meant expressed TCRB transcripts were sequenced. TCRdb keeps only in-frame clones here, not all; method: immunoSEQ multiplex PCR. The sample carries hundreds of thousands of clones, around 16% recorded once. Study outcomes and limitations: Comparison showed that naive, central memory and Treg TCRB repertoires appeared more similar among patients than among healthy donors. TCRB CDR3s from Type 1 diabetes patients were moderately but significantly shorter in all four CD4+ subsets.

Germline CDR1 SGHTA, CDR2 FQGNSA. This CDR3 contains 9 residues. Trimming took 5 bases from V and 13 from J, leaving 9 bases between them. The count of this clone is one. As yet, its antigen is unknown. Markers CD45RO/CCR7/CD25/CD127/CD95/CD27 served to sort CD4+ naive, central memory, regulatory and stem cell-like memory cells. V usage is TRBV7-2 and J usage is TRBJ2-7, with D maybe TRBD1 (6 bases). Sequenced sample: naive CD4+ T cells from blood. The source of this sequence is a man aged 18-30 years with type 1 diabetes. The CDR3 region has the DNA TGTGCCAGCAGCGGGGGCCCCTACTTC. The encoded protein is CASSGGPYF.